This T cell receptor beta chain was obtained from a study of blood T cell repertoires in COVID-19. The protocol was immunoSEQ multiplex PCR, while the TCRdb copy is restricted to in-frame clones and leaves out a portion. Among roughly 290,000 clones listed, approximately 85% were seen once. In germline, CDR1 is LNHDA, CDR2 SQIVND (reference sequence). The CDR3 has 16 amino acids. Trimming took 7 bases from V and 2 from J; bases not matched to a gene: 13. This receptor was taken from a man aged 25 to 45 who had recovered from COVID-19. The sample consisted of PBMCs or T cells enriched from blood (not recorded which). The chain is built from TRBV19 and TRBJ2-5, with TRBD1 matching over 7 bases. The CDR3 DNA follows: TGTGCCAGTACCCGAAGGGGGACAGATGCTCAAGAGACCCAGTACTTC. Translation: CASTRRGTDAQETQYF. The whole variable domain, filled in from reference TRBV19 and TRBJ2-5, reads DGGITQSPKYLFRKEGQNVTLSCEQNLNHDAMYWYRQDPGQGLRLIYYSQIVNDFQKGDIAEGYSVSREKKESFPLTVTSAQKNPTAFYLCASTRRGTDAQETQYFGPGTRLLVL.